These T cell receptor beta chains were read from a single sample in a study of prognosis after radiotherapy for stage I lung cancer. Each CDR3 protein gets one entry after TCRdb re-called the multiplex PCR reads with MiXCR. The sample lists about 35,000 distinct CDR3 sequences, around 34% seen once, with approximately 17% in the top ten. The source material was PBMCs, sampled before or after stereotactic body radiation therapy (not recorded which). The source of these receptors is a donor older than 45 with non-small cell lung cancer. Both conserved end residues are part of each CDR3. A D gene is named only where the DNA matches it firmly. Not all rows give a size; the values are once, few, many and, for expanded clones, a class.

clone_size j_call d_call cdr3_length v_call cdr3_nt cdr3_aa
many TRBJ1-6 . 14 TRBV9 TGTGCCAGCAGCGGACCCATTCTGGGTTCACCCCTCCACTTT CASSGPILGSPLHF
. TRBJ1-3 . 13 TRBV5-1 TGCGCCAGCAGCCCCGGTGGAGGACAACCGGTATATTTT CASSPGGGQPVYF
. TRBJ2-3 . 15 TRBV6-1 TGTGCCATCAGTCCAAAGACATGGGAAGCAGATACGCAGTATTTT CAISPKTWEADTQYF
medium-sized TRBJ2-3 . 11 TRBV27 TGTGCCAGCAGTTTACAGAATACGCAGTACTTT CASSLQNTQYF
once TRBJ2-1 TRBD2 16 TRBV19 TGTGCCACCTGGCTAGCGGGAGGTGCTTTGGCGGGTGAGCAGTTCTTC CATWLAGGALAGEQFF
many TRBJ2-1 TRBD1 14 TRBV20-1 TGCAGTGCGGAGAGGACAGGGGTCGACCGGGAGCAGTTCTTC CSAERTGVDREQFF
few TRBJ1-1 . 14 TRBV5-1 TGCGCCAGCAGCACGGGACGGCTGAACACTGAAGCTTTCTTT CASSTGRLNTEAFF
many TRBJ2-2 TRBD1 16 TRBV7-9 TGTGCCAGCAGCCAGGACAGGGGTTTGGGCACCGGGGAGCTGTTTTTT CASSQDRGLGTGELFF
. TRBJ2-7 TRBD2 17 TRBV11-2 TGTGCCAGCAGCTTAGGGGGGGGACGGGGGTTGCCCTACGATCAGTACTTC CASSLGGGRGLPYDQYF
. TRBJ2-3 . 16 TRBV28 TGTGCCAGCAGCCCATGTATTAGCGGTGACACAGATACGCAGTATTTT CASSPCISGDTDTQYF
medium-sized TRBJ1-2 . 15 TRBV11-2 TGTGCCAGCAGCTTATTACATCCGGGGTACTATGGCTACACCTTC CASSLLHPGYYGYTF
. TRBJ1-1 TRBD1 14 TRBV6-2/TRBV6-3 TGTGCCAGCAGTTACGGCCTCGGGACAGGGGAAGCTTTCTTT CASSYGLGTGEAFF
many TRBJ1-5 TRBD1 16 TRBV6-1 TGTGCCAGCAGACAGGGGAGAAGAGATAGCAATCAGCCCCAGCATTTT CASRQGRRDSNQPQHF
many TRBJ2-2 . 14 TRBV29-1 TGCAGCGGCCTCCGGGACAAGAACACCGGGGAGCTGTTTTTT CSGLRDKNTGELFF
many TRBJ1-2 . 12 TRBV30 TGTGCCTGGTTGCGCACTTCCTATGGCTACACCTTC CAWLRTSYGYTF
. TRBJ2-3 . 14 TRBV7-8 TGTGCCAGCAGCCTACTAGTCTCCGCAGATACGCAGTATTTT CASSLLVSADTQYF
many TRBJ2-1 . 14 TRBV18 TGTGCCAGCTCACCTGATCTTCAGTACAATGAGCAGTTCTTC CASSPDLQYNEQFF
many TRBJ1-1 TRBD1 14 TRBV3-1 TGTGCCAGCAGCCAAATACAGGGGGACACTGAAGCTTTCTTT CASSQIQGDTEAFF
. TRBJ2-5 TRBD2 21 TRBV6-2/TRBV6-3 TGTGCCAGCAGCTATTCCCTTGGGACAGGTGGACTAGCGGGAAGGGTAGAGACCCAGTACTTC CASSYSLGTGGLAGRVETQYF
many TRBJ1-5 TRBD1 15 TRBV28 TGTGCCAGCAGAATTCAGGGGGTCAGCAATCAGCCCCAGCATTTT CASRIQGVSNQPQHF
many TRBJ1-2 TRBD1 15 TRBV18 TGTGCCAGCTCACCACCGGAGGGGGCGTACTATGGCTACACCTTC CASSPPEGAYYGYTF
. TRBJ1-5 . 13 TRBV12-3/TRBV12-4 TGTGCCAGCAGTTTAGAACGGGATCAGCCCCAGCATTTT CASSLERDQPQHF
. TRBJ1-2 TRBD1 14 TRBV27 TGTGCCAGCAAAATAAGACGGGACAGTTATGGCTACACCTTC CASKIRRDSYGYTF
. TRBJ1-6 . 14 TRBV6-2/TRBV6-3 TGTGCCAGCAGTCGTATGGACGGGGTCTCACCCCTCCACTTT CASSRMDGVSPLHF
many TRBJ2-1 . 15 TRBV6-1 TGTGCCAGCAGTGAAGAGGCGGGCGACTACAATGAGCAGTTCTTC CASSEEAGDYNEQFF
. TRBJ1-1 . 12 TRBV11-2 TGTGCCAGCAGCTTAGCAGGGGCTGAAGCTTTCTTT CASSLAGAEAFF
. TRBJ2-5 . 14 TRBV20-1 TGCAGTGCTAGAGTAGGGACCCAAGGGGAGACCCAGTACTTC CSARVGTQGETQYF